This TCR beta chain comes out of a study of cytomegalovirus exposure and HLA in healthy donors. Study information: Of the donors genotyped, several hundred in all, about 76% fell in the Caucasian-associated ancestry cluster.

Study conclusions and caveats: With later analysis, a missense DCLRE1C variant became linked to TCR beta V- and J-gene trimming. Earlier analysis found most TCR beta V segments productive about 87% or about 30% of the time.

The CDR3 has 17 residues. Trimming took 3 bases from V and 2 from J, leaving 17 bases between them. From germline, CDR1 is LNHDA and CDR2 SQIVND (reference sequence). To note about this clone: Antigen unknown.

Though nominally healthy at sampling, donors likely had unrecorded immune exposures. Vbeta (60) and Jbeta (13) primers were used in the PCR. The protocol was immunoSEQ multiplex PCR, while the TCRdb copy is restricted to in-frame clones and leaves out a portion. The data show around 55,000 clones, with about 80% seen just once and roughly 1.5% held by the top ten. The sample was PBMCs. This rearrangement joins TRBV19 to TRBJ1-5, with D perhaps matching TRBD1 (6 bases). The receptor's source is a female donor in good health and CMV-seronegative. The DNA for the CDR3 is TGTGCCAGTAGTATCTTTGGGGGCAGTTCGGGCAATCAGCCCCAGCATTTT. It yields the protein CASSIFGGSSGNQPQHF.